This T cell receptor beta chain was sequenced during a study of OX40 agonist ivuxolimab in advanced cancers. Study background: The patients received agonistic anti-OX40 (CD134) antibody ivuxolimab. Under the entry rules, prior anti-PD-1, anti-PD-L1 or anti-CTLA-4 therapy was allowed, and approximately 40% had some.

Samples were taken at baseline and on day 1 of cycles 4 and 7. Method: immunoSEQ multiplex PCR; TCRdb's copy keeps in-frame clones and lacks some. The sample has roughly 29,000 clones; 90% are singletons. Germline V gives CDR1 LGHNA, CDR2 YSLEER. This CDR3 comprises 20 residues. V shed 0 bases and J 8 bases; nucleotides not matched to a gene: 13. This receptor was taken from an adult with an advanced solid tumor such as melanoma, head and neck, liver or kidney cancer. The chain links TRBV4-3 to TRBJ2-1; 16 bases line up with TRBD2. The input for sequencing was CD4+ or CD8+ T cells sorted from blood, taken in a trial of the OX40 agonist ivuxolimab. The CDR3 sequence is CASSQEEGLAGGLFMDEQFF. CDR3 coding DNA: TGCGCCAGCAGCCAAGAAGAGGGACTAGCGGGAGGGCTTTTCATGGATGAGCAGTTCTTC.